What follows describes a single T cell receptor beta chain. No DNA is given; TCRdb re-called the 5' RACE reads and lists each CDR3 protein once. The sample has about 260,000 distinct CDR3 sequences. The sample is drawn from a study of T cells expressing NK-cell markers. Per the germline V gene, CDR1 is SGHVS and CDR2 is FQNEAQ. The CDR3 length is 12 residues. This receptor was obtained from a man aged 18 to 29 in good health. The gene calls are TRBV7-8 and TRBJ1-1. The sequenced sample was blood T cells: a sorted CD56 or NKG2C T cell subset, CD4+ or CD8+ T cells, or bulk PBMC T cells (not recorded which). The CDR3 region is CASSDLRGEAFF.